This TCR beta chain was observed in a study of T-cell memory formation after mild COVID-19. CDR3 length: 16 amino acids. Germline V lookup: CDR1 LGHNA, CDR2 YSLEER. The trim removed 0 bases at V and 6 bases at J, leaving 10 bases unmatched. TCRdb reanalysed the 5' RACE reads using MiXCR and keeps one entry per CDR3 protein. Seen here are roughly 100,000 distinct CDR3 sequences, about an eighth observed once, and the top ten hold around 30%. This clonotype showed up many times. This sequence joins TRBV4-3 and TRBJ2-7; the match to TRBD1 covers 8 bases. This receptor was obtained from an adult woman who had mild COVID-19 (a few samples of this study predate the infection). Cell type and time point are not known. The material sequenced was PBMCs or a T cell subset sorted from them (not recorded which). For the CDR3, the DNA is TGCGCCAGCAGCCAAGACAGGACAGGGAATATGGGCGAGCAGTACTTC. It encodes CASSQDRTGNMGEQYF.